The T cell receptor beta chain under discussion was sequenced for a study of cytotoxic CD8 clonotypes in ibrutinib-treated CLL. Study at large: Patient counts were around 10 relapsed/refractory, about 15 treatment-naive and under 18 IGHV unmutated. After median roughly 70 months, approximately 14 stayed in remission, about 12 progressed; responses about 25 partial, 2 complete. Study findings and constraints: At the start, clonality exceeded age-matched healthy donors and followed circulating CD8+ T-cell counts.

With sequencing, the targeted depth ranged from 1 in 200,000 to 1 in 1 million T cells. Method: immunoSEQ multiplex PCR; TCRdb's copy keeps in-frame clones and lacks some. The profile shows some 200,000 clones, over 60% of them singletons. CDR1 is SGDLS and CDR2 is YYNGEE in the germline V gene. V was trimmed by 0 bases and J by 2 bases, leaving 12 bases between them. The CDR3 is made up of 16 amino acids. Concerning this clone: No antigen is known for it.

This TCR derives from a human donor with chronic lymphocytic leukemia. The J gene is TRBJ2-1, the V gene TRBV9, with a tentative D call TRBD1 (5 bases). The sequencing here drew on PBMCs, taken after 24 months of ibrutinib treatment. The CDR3 region is CASSVGLGQPYNEQFF. The CDR3 bases are TGTGCCAGCAGCGTAGGTCTCGGACAACCCTACAATGAGCAGTTCTTC. Full variable domain (rest looked up from reference TRBV9 and TRBJ2-1): DSGVTQTPKHLITATGQRVTLRCSPRSGDLSVYWYQQSLDQGLQFLIQYYNGEERAKGNILERFSAQQFPDLHSELNLSSLELGDSALYFCASSVGLGQPYNEQFFGPGTRLTVL.